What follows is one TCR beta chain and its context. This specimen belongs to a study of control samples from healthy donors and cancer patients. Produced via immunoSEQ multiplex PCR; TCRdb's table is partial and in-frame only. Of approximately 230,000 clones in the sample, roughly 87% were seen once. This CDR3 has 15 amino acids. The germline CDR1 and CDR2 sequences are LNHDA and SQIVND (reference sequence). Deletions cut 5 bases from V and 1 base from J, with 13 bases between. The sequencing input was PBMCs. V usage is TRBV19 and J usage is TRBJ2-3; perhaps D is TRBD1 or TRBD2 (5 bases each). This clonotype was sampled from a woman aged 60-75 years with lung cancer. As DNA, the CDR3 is TGTGCCAGTAGTTCACTGGGGGTGGGCACAGATACGCAGTATTTT. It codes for CASSSLGVGTDTQYF.